This T cell receptor (beta chain) was sequenced during a study of blood T cell repertoires in COVID-19. For the study at large: T cells, B-cell-depleted T cells, or PBMCs provided the cDNA or gDNA that served as material.

The CDR3 has 15 residues. Germline V CDR1 and CDR2: LNHDA, SQIVND (reference sequence). The V segment lost 3 bases and the J segment 4 bases; nucleotides outside the gene matches: 6. The method was immunoSEQ multiplex PCR; TCRdb's version includes in-frame clones alone and lacks a portion of them. The sample holds 90,000 to 150,000 clones; about 85% are singletons and the top ten take about 7.7%. The clonotype originates from a human donor in a cohort sampled during active COVID-19. The source material was peripheral blood. The chain links TRBV19 to TRBJ2-1, with 7 bases matching TRBD2. In nucleotides, the CDR3 is TGTGCCAGTAGTATCTTGGCGGGGGAATACAATGAGCAGTTCTTC. It specifies CASSILAGEYNEQFF.